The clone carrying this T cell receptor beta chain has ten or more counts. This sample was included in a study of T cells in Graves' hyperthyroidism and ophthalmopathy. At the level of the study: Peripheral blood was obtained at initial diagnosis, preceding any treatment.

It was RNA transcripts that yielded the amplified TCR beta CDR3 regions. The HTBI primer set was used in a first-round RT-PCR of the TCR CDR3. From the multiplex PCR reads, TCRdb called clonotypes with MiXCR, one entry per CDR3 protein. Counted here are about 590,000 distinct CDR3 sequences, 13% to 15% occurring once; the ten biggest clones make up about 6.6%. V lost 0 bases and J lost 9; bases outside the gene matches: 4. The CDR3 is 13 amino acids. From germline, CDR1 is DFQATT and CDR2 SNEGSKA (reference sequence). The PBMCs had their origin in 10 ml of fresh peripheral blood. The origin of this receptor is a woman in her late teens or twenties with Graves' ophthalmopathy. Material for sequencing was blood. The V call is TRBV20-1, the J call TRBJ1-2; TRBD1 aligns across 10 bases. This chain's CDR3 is CSARDRDRGRYTF. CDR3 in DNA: TGCAGTGCTAGAGATCGGGACAGGGGACGCTACACCTTC.